Below, 14 T cell receptor beta chains from the same sample are listed, as sequenced in a study of cytomegalovirus exposure and HLA in healthy donors. The PCR made use of 60 Vbeta and 13 Jbeta primers. Measured with immunoSEQ multiplex PCR; TCRdb has only the in-frame clones, and not every one. The table shows fewer than 250,000 clones, with just under 75% occurring only once. The sequencing sample was made of PBMCs. The receptor source for this set is a young woman in good health and CMV-seropositive.

The chain employs TRBV6-6 and TRBJ1-2, with TRBD1 matching over 11 bases. The CDR3 totals 15 residues. Germline-derived CDR1 and CDR2 are MNHNY and SVGAGI (reference sequence). Trimming cost V 7 bases and J 6 bases; bases outside gene matches: 10. Here the CDR3 DNA reads TGTGCCAGCAATGACGCCGGGACAGGGGGAAATGGCTACACCTTC. Protein sequence: CASNDAGTGGNGYTF.

This chain's CDR3 is CASSLAASGRADTQYF. In DNA form, the CDR3 reads TGTGCCAGCAGCTTAGCCGCTAGCGGGAGGGCAGATACGCAGTATTTT. The J gene is TRBJ2-3, the V gene TRBV7-9, with 12 bases that match TRBD2. V lost 0 bases to trimming and J lost 4 bases; unmatched junction nucleotides: 2. The CDR3 is 16 residues long. Germline V gene lookup returns CDR1 SEHNR and CDR2 FQNEAQ (reference sequence).

This clone was detected a few times. The same CDR3 is also encoded by other DNA sequences in this sample. The V and J genes are TRBV5-4 and TRBJ2-5; D unclear. CDR1 is SGHNT, CDR2 YYREEE, per germline (reference sequence). The V end lost 1 base, the J end lost 3 bases, and 4 bases lay between the germline ends. The CDR3 spans 12 residues. The CDR3, as DNA: TGTGCCAGCAGCTTGCCTAAAGAGACCCAGTACTTC. This codes for CASSLPKETQYF.

The V gene is TRBV29-1, the J gene TRBJ2-1; TRBD2 matches 12 bases. In germline, CDR1 is SQVTM, CDR2 ANQGSEA. Trimming took 6 bases from V and 3 from J; bases not matched to a gene: 6. The CDR3 loop spans 15 amino acids. The CDR3 sequence is CSVVLAGGIYNEQFF. The CDR3 DNA follows: TGCAGCGTAGTACTAGCGGGAGGTATCTACAATGAGCAGTTCTTC.

In its sample, this clone was seen once. The sample has other DNA sequences that encode this CDR3 too. The chain combines TRBV28 with TRBJ2-3, with D possibly being TRBD1 (5 bases). CDR1 MDHEN and CDR2 SYDVKM come from the germline V gene. Trimming shortened V by 3 bases and J by 6 bases, and 7 bases separated the two germline ends. This CDR3 region has 12 residues. CDR3 amino acids: CASSLGPDTQYF. Written as DNA, the CDR3 is TGTGCCAGCAGTTTGGGGCCGGATACGCAGTATTTT. Using reference TRBV28 and TRBJ2-3 for the parts outside the CDR3, the full variable domain is DVKVTQSSRYLVKRTGEKVFLECVQDMDHENMFWYRQDPGLGLRLIYFSYDVKMKEKGDIPEGYSVSREKKERFSLILESASTNQTSMYLCASSLGPDTQYFGPGTRLTVL.

This clone has a single count. Here the CDR3 reads CASSSGLAGSYEQYF. The CDR3 DNA sequence: TGTGCCAGCAGTTCCGGACTAGCCGGCTCCTACGAGCAGTACTTC. The chain links TRBV27 to TRBJ2-7; 8 positions match TRBD2. The germline gives CDR1 MNHEY, CDR2 SMNVEV (reference sequence). V gave up 4 bases and J gave up 0 bases; unmatched junction bases: 5. The CDR3 has 15 residues.

The genes are TRBV4-2 and TRBJ2-2; D is unresolved. This CDR3 has 13 residues. V was pared by 0 bases and J by 7 bases, with 6 bases between. Germline V CDR1 and CDR2: LGHNA, YNFKEQ. In nucleotides, the CDR3 is TGTGCCAGCAGCCAAGATAGAAGCGGGGAGCTGTTTTTT. This encodes CASSQDRSGELFF.

This chain connects TRBV5-4 to TRBJ1-1; a possible D gene is TRBD1 (5 bases). Trimming pared 2 bases from V and 1 base from J, leaving 9 bases between. The CDR3 is 14 residues long. Germline loops: CDR1 SGHNT, CDR2 YYREEE (reference sequence). The CDR3 region is CASSFGAQNTEAFF. DNA of the CDR3: TGTGCCAGCAGCTTTGGGGCTCAGAACACTGAAGCTTTCTTT.

Notes on this clone: A read error may be the cause here, since a much bigger clone is one base away. The rearrangement joins TRBV13 to TRBJ2-7, with D maybe TRBD2 (6 bases). CDR1 is PRHDT, CDR2 FYEKMQ, per germline (reference sequence). The CDR3 totals 13 residues. V lost 0 bases, J lost 3 bases, and 6 bases lay in between. The chain's CDR3 is CASSLGGGYEQYF. CDR3 nucleotides: TGTGCCAGCAGCTTAGGGGGGGGCTACGAGCAGTACTTC.

Only one count was recorded for this clone. CDR3 protein: CASRGAGRSGNTIYF. The CDR3 coding sequence is TGCGCCAGCAGAGGCGCGGGGCGATCTGGAAACACCATATATTTT. The chain joins TRBV4-1 to TRBJ1-3, with D possibly being TRBD1 (5 bases). Germline values: CDR1 MGHRA, CDR2 YSYEKL. The CDR3 extends over 15 amino acids. Deletions cut 6 bases from V and 1 base from J, with 13 bases between.

The V call is TRBV7-2, the J call TRBJ2-1; TRBD2 aligns across 9 bases. The germline V gene encodes CDR1 SGHTA and CDR2 FQGNSA. The CDR3 runs 16 residues. With V trimmed by 7 bases and J by 1 base, 8 bases remained unmatched. The chain's CDR3 is CASTLSGRGSYNEQFF. The DNA of the CDR3 is TGTGCCAGCACCCTTAGCGGGAGAGGTTCCTACAATGAGCAGTTCTTC.

The rearrangement uses TRBV19 and TRBJ2-6; the match to TRBD1 covers 7 bases. Germline loops: CDR1 LNHDA, CDR2 SQIVND (reference sequence). V lost 1 base and J lost 4; bases outside the gene matches: 7. The CDR3 consists of 17 residues. The CDR3 spells CASSIGQGQAGANVLTF. The CDR3 DNA sequence: TGTGCCAGTAGTATAGGACAAGGACAGGCAGGGGCCAACGTCCTGACTTTC.

The chain has TRBV6-5 and TRBJ1-5, with 8 bases matching TRBD1. Trimming removed 5 bases from V and 7 bases from J; junction bases left unmatched: 7. Per germline, CDR1 MNHEY and CDR2 SVGAGI. The CDR3 contains 14 residues. In nucleotides, the CDR3 is TGTGCCAGCAGTGAACTGACAGGGGTGCAGCCCCAGCATTTT. This encodes CASSELTGVQPQHF.

This rearrangement joins TRBV29-1 to TRBJ1-5; TRBD1 matches 8 bases. With V trimmed by 4 bases and J by 0 bases, 8 bases remained unmatched. The CDR3 spans 16 residues. In germline, CDR1 is SQVTM, CDR2 ANQGSEA. Here the CDR3 reads CSVVTGAPYSNQPQHF. The CDR3 nucleotides read TGCAGCGTTGTGACAGGGGCGCCTTATAGCAATCAGCCCCAGCATTTT.